A single sample is the source of the 17 T cell receptor beta chains below, sequenced in a study of blood T cell repertoires in COVID-19. Assay: immunoSEQ multiplex PCR; the TCRdb copy retains only in-frame clones and omits some. This sample yields approximately 400,000 clones, of which around 87% are seen a single time; 1% to 1.5% belongs to the top ten. Source material: PBMCs or T cells enriched from blood (not recorded which). All receptors derive from a man in his thirties or forties who had recovered from COVID-19.

The chain links TRBV5-1 to TRBJ1-3; 8 positions agree with TRBD1. From germline, CDR1 is SGHRS and CDR2 YFSETQ. The CDR3 runs 15 residues. J lost 4 bases, V lost 4 bases, and 7 bases had no gene match. The chain's CDR3 is CASSDRTGRGNTIYF. The DNA for the CDR3 is TGCGCCAGCAGCGATAGGACAGGGAGAGGAAACACCATATATTTT.

The genes are TRBV7-9 and TRBJ2-5, with 10 positions matching TRBD2. The V gene's germline CDR1 is SEHNR and CDR2 FQNEAQ (reference sequence). CDR3 size: 17 residues. The junction had 13 bases not matched to a gene; V was cut back by 5 bases and J by 4 bases. Here the CDR3 reads CASSPPTASGGVETQYF. CDR3 sequence (DNA): TGTGCCAGCAGCCCCCCCACCGCTAGCGGGGGAGTAGAGACCCAGTACTTC.

In this sample, this clone turned up once. V usage is TRBV27 and J usage is TRBJ2-1; maybe TRBD2 (5 bases). Germline V gene lookup returns CDR1 MNHEY and CDR2 SMNVEV (reference sequence). The CDR3 is made up of 12 amino acids. V lost 2 bases and J lost 7, with 6 bases in between. The DNA of the CDR3 is TGTGCCAGCAGTTTACCGGGGAATGAGCAGTTCTTC. The encoded protein is CASSLPGNEQFF.

J is TRBJ2-2 and V is TRBV29-1; D is unclear. V gave up 3 bases and J gave up 1 base, with 6 bases separating them. The CDR3 spans 13 residues. Germline-derived CDR1 and CDR2 are SQVTM and ANQGSEA. CDR3 amino acids: CSVEPGNTGELFF. The CDR3 nucleotides are TGCAGCGTTGAGCCAGGGAACACCGGGGAGCTGTTTTTT.

This clone was observed a handful of times. The gene calls are TRBV4-3 and TRBJ2-7, with 10 bases aligning to TRBD1. V lost 2 bases and J lost 0; bases outside the gene matches: 13. CDR3 length: 19 amino acids. Germline values: CDR1 LGHNA, CDR2 YSLEER. The chain's CDR3 is CASSQIFEIWDRGSYEQYF. In DNA, the CDR3 is TGCGCCAGCAGCCAAATATTTGAAATTTGGGACAGGGGCTCCTACGAGCAGTACTTC.

This chain uses TRBV6-5 with TRBJ1-2; TRBD1 agrees at 8 bases. V shed 6 bases, J shed 7 bases, and the junction held 13 bases outside the gene matches. The CDR3 spans 15 residues. Germline CDR1 reads MNHEY; CDR2 reads SVGAGI. The CDR3 coding sequence is TGTGCCAGCAGCTGGACAGGGAGTAGGTGGGGTGGCTACACCTTC. It is translated as CASSWTGSRWGGYTF.

As concerns this clone: Different DNA sequences within this sample yield the same CDR3. The V gene is TRBV19, the J gene TRBJ1-5; D remains unclear. Germline assignment: CDR1 LNHDA and CDR2 SQIVND (reference sequence). The CDR3 loop spans 13 amino acids. The V and J ends lost 4 bases and 6 bases respectively, with 10 bases between them. CDR3 in DNA: TGTGCCAGTAGTACGGGAGTGGGTCAGCCCCAGCATTTT. Encoded protein: CASSTGVGQPQHF. Filled out from reference TRBV19 and TRBJ1-5, the complete variable domain reads DGGITQSPKYLFRKEGQNVTLSCEQNLNHDAMYWYRQDPGQGLRLIYYSQIVNDFQKGDIAEGYSVSREKKESFPLTVTSAQKNPTAFYLCASSTGVGQPQHFGDGTRLSIL.

The genes are TRBV21-1 and TRBJ2-5; TRBD1 is the table's D call and was not checked against the DNA. TRBV21-1 is described as a pseudogene. The CDR3 runs to 16 residues. The CDR3 DNA follows: TGTGCCAGCAGCAAGGACAGGATTGGGGACGGAGAGACCCAGTACTTC. It is translated as CASSKDRIGDGETQYF.

V gene TRBV6-6 combines with J gene TRBJ2-7, with D unresolved. Trimming removed 8 bases at V and 4 bases at J, with 15 bases between. CDR3 length: 13 residues. Germline V gives CDR1 MNHNY, CDR2 SVGAGI (reference sequence). The DNA of the CDR3 is TGTGCCAGCGTGCCCGATAGATGGTACGAGCAGTACTTC. It specifies CASVPDRWYEQYF.

The chain is built from TRBV20-1 and TRBJ1-5, with 7 bases that match TRBD1. Looked up from germline, CDR1 is DFQATT and CDR2 is SNEGSKA (reference sequence). The CDR3 runs 11 residues. J was trimmed by 14 bases and V by 3 bases; bases with no gene match: 7. For the CDR3, the DNA is TGCAGTGCTAGGGAGGGACAGTCCGAGCATTTT. Its protein is CSAREGQSEHF.

The chain is built from TRBV18 and TRBJ2-7; 9 nucleotides line up with TRBD1. CDR1 is KGHSH, CDR2 LQKENI, per germline. This CDR3 is 14 amino acids long. The trim removed 2 bases at V and 4 bases at J, leaving 3 bases unmatched. The CDR3 coding sequence is TGTGCCAGCTCACCAGCGGGACAGGGATACGAGCAGTACTTC. Residues: CASSPAGQGYEQYF. Full variable domain (outside the CDR3, taken from reference TRBV18 and TRBJ2-7): NAGVMQNPRHLVRRRGQEARLRCSPMKGHSHVYWYRQLPEEGLKFMVYLQKENIIDESGMPKERFSAEFPKEGPSILRIQQVVRGDSAAYFCASSPAGQGYEQYFGPGTRLTVT.

A few counts support this clone. The rearrangement uses TRBV3-1 (or the pseudogene TRBV3-2) and TRBJ1-6; TRBD1 matches 10 bases. J gave up 7 bases and V 1 base, and 1 base lay outside the gene matches. CDR3 length: 15 amino acids. Looked up from germline, CDR1 is LGHDT and CDR2 is YNNKEL (reference sequence). The CDR3 coding sequence is TGTGCCAGCAGCCAAGTGGGACAGGGGAATTCACCCCTCCACTTT. This gives the protein CASSQVGQGNSPLHF.

The V call is TRBV7-6, the J call TRBJ1-3; 8 bases align to TRBD1. Germline V gene sequence: CDR1 SGHVS, CDR2 FNYEAQ. The CDR3 runs 17 residues. With V trimmed by 0 bases and J by 4 bases, 8 bases remained unmatched. This CDR3 reads CASSLAVTGAGGNTIYF. The CDR3 DNA reads TGTGCCAGCAGCTTAGCTGTGACAGGGGCGGGAGGAAACACCATATATTTT.

J is TRBJ2-3 and V is TRBV2; TRBD2 matches at 9 bases. This CDR3 has 13 amino acids. Trimming removed 7 bases from V and 4 bases from J; junction bases left unmatched: 3. The germline V gene encodes CDR1 SNHLY and CDR2 FYNNEI. The CDR3 nucleotides read TGTGCCAGCATGGCGGGGGGGCCAGATACGCAGTATTTT. This codes for CASMAGGPDTQYF.

This chain uses TRBV4-3 with TRBJ1-4; D remains ambiguous. CDR1 LGHNA and CDR2 YSLEER come from the germline V gene. Between the trimmed V and J ends, which lost 0 bases and 8 bases, there was a span of 13 bases. The length of the CDR3 is 15 residues. CDR3 residues: CASSQDLGSGEKLFF. The CDR3 DNA reads as TGCGCCAGCAGCCAAGATCTGGGGTCGGGGGAAAAACTGTTTTTT.

This chain connects TRBV27 to TRBJ1-2, with a possible D match to TRBD1 (5 bases). In germline, CDR1 is MNHEY, CDR2 SMNVEV (reference sequence). With 8 bases removed from V and 5 bases from J, the gap between germline ends came to 9 bases. The CDR3 loop spans 11 amino acids. DNA of the CDR3: TGTGCCAGCGGAGGGGCTTATGGCTACACCTTC. The encoded protein is CASGGAYGYTF.

This chain links TRBV7-9 with TRBJ1-1; D is uncertain. This CDR3 region has 16 residues. Germline CDR1 SEHNR, CDR2 FQNEAQ (reference sequence). V was trimmed by 5 bases and J by 4 bases, leaving 20 bases between them. CDR3 region: CASSGRGVWDGTEAFF. For the CDR3, the DNA is TGTGCCAGCAGCGGCCGCGGGGTTTGGGATGGCACTGAAGCTTTCTTT.